This passage covers 26 T cell receptor beta chains from one sample sequenced in a study of shared clonotypes between healthy human individuals. Sequenced by immunoSEQ multiplex PCR; TCRdb stores in-frame clones only, minus some. The sample contains some 1,400,000 clones, roughly 97% of which appear only once. Sequenced input: naive CD4+ T cells sorted from blood. The subset denotes: CD45RA+ positively selected. The receptor source for this set is a man aged 25 to 40 in good health.

In DNA, the CDR3 is TGTGCCAGCAGGCACTGGGGGGTTAAAACCTACAATGAGCAGTTCTTC. As protein: CASRHWGVKTYNEQFF. The rearrangement joins TRBV11-2 to TRBJ2-1; perhaps TRBD2 as D (6 bases). Germline V CDR1 and CDR2: SGHAT, FQNNGV. V was pared by 6 bases and J by 2 bases, with 17 bases between. CDR3 length equals 16 residues.

The V gene is TRBV2, the J gene TRBJ2-5; D is possibly TRBD2 (6 bases). With 7 bases removed from V and 7 bases from J, the gap between germline ends came to 10 bases. Germline CDR1 is SNHLY and CDR2 is FYNNEI. This CDR3 is built from 11 residues. CDR3: CASTRRGTQYF. CDR3 DNA: TGTGCCAGCACCCGGAGGGGGACCCAGTACTTC.

A note on this clone: Other DNA sequences in this specimen translate into the identical CDR3. This chain connects TRBV7-2 to TRBJ1-1; D remains unclear. Germline CDR1 and CDR2: SGHTA and FQGNSA. This CDR3 spans 13 amino acids. The V end was cut by 2 bases, the J end by 0 bases, with 4 bases between. For the CDR3, the DNA is TGTGCCAGCAGCTTATCCGTGAACACTGAAGCTTTCTTT. Residues: CASSLSVNTEAFF. Complete variable domain (other parts from reference TRBV7-2 and TRBJ1-1): GAGVSQSPSNKVTEKGKDVELRCDPISGHTALYWYRQSLGQGLEFLIYFQGNSAPDKSGLPSDRFSAERTGGSVSTLTIQRTQQEDSAVYLCASSLSVNTEAFFGQGTRLTVV.

The V and J genes are TRBV5-1 and TRBJ2-3, with D perhaps TRBD2 (6 bases). Trimming shortened V by 0 bases and J by 3 bases, and 14 bases separated the two germline ends. Germline V gene sequence: CDR1 SGHRS, CDR2 YFSETQ. CDR3 length: 16 residues. CDR3 nucleotide sequence: TGCGCCAGCAGCTTGGCTGGCCGGGGGTTGACAGATACGCAGTATTTT. Amino acids: CASSLAGRGLTDTQYF.

The chain combines TRBV7-8 with TRBJ1-1; no definite D call. Trimming shortened V by 6 bases and J by 1 base, and 9 bases separated the two germline ends. The CDR3 is 13 residues long. Per germline, CDR1 SGHVS and CDR2 FQNEAQ. The CDR3 bases are TGTGCCAGCAGGTCCACAGCGAACACTGAAGCTTTCTTT. Protein sequence: CASRSTANTEAFF.

The genes are TRBV5-8 and TRBJ1-3, with D hard to call. The ends were cut back, 0 bases at V and 1 base at J, with 11 bases in the middle. CDR3 size: 16 residues. From germline, CDR1 is SGHTS and CDR2 YDEGEE. The CDR3 sequence: CASSLGVGLSGNTIYF. The CDR3 DNA reads as TGTGCCAGCAGCTTGGGGGTCGGGTTATCTGGAAACACCATATATTTT.

This chain joins TRBV12-5 and TRBJ2-1; TRBD2 agrees at 7 bases. The V gene's germline CDR1 is LGHNT and CDR2 FRNRAP. CDR3 length equals 16 residues. Trimming cost V 1 base and J 2 bases; bases outside gene matches: 5. The CDR3 DNA reads TGTGCTAGTGGTTTGGCCCTCGGGGGGACCTACAATGAGCAGTTCTTC. It specifies CASGLALGGTYNEQFF.

This chain joins TRBV27 and TRBJ2-3; D gene unclear. In germline, CDR1 is MNHEY, CDR2 SMNVEV (reference sequence). The CDR3 is 14 amino acids. The V gene lost 6 bases and the J gene lost 2 bases, with 12 bases spanning the gap. The CDR3 bases are TGTGCCAGCAGCCCGGACCAAATCACAGATACGCAGTATTTT. This gives the protein CASSPDQITDTQYF.

V and J are TRBV7-2 and TRBJ2-1; 8 bases are shared with TRBD2. J was trimmed by 7 bases and V by 1 base; bases with no gene match: 6. Germline V gene lookup returns CDR1 SGHTA and CDR2 FQGNSA. CDR3 size: 15 residues. CDR3 region: CASSLVMAGGNEQFF. In DNA, the CDR3 is TGTGCCAGCAGCTTAGTCATGGCGGGAGGAAATGAGCAGTTCTTC.

This clone has just one count. The sample carries other DNA sequences with the same CDR3. This rearrangement joins TRBV5-1 to TRBJ2-3; no reliable D call. This CDR3 comprises 15 residues. From germline, CDR1 is SGHRS and CDR2 YFSETQ. V lost 0 bases, J lost 1 base, and 9 bases lay in between. The CDR3 region has the DNA TGCGCCAGCAGCTTGGCCCCAGGAGGCACAGATACGCAGTATTTT. As protein: CASSLAPGGTDTQYF.

The gene calls are TRBV28 and TRBJ1-5; 11 nucleotides align to TRBD1. The CDR3 runs to 14 residues. Trimming at V came to 6 bases and at J to 6 bases, leaving 4 bases not matched to a gene. From germline, CDR1 is MDHEN and CDR2 SYDVKM. The CDR3 protein is CASSGQGAGQPQHF. The CDR3 DNA is TGTGCCAGCAGCGGACAGGGGGCAGGTCAGCCCCAGCATTTT.

The V call is TRBV6-5, the J call TRBJ2-5; D is unclear. V gave up 0 bases and J gave up 0 bases, with 5 bases separating them. The germline V gene has CDR1 MNHEY and CDR2 SVGAGI. The CDR3 runs to 14 residues. The CDR3: CASSYSGYQETQYF. CDR3 nucleotide sequence: TGTGCCAGCAGTTACTCAGGGTACCAAGAGACCCAGTACTTC.

This clone was seen just once. This sequence joins TRBV7-8 and TRBJ2-3; tentative D call: TRBD1 (6 bases). Deletions cut 5 bases from V and 1 base from J, with 7 bases between. The CDR3 has 13 residues. Germline CDR1 and CDR2: SGHVS and FQNEAQ. CDR3 DNA sequence: TGTGCCAGCAGCAGACAGGGCACAGATACGCAGTATTTT. Amino acid sequence: CASSRQGTDTQYF.

This chain uses TRBV5-5 with TRBJ2-1; TRBD1 matches at 8 bases. The CDR3 totals 14 residues. CDR1 is SGHKS, CDR2 YYEKEE, per germline (reference sequence). V gave up 4 bases and J gave up 3 bases; unmatched junction bases: 3. DNA for the CDR3: TGTGCCAGCAGCAAGGGGACAGGCTACAATGAGCAGTTCTTC. Its protein is CASSKGTGYNEQFF.

The J gene is TRBJ1-2, the V gene TRBV9; 9 bases are a match to TRBD1. Trimming removed 4 bases from V and 4 bases from J; junction bases left unmatched: 14. The CDR3 contains 17 residues. CDR1 and CDR2 (germline): SGDLS, YYNGEE. CDR3 nucleotides: TGTGCCAGCAGCCCCCGGGACAGGGAGCGAGGGGGCTATGGCTACACCTTC. This encodes CASSPRDRERGGYGYTF. The entire variable domain, with the rest obtained from reference TRBV9 and TRBJ1-2, is as follows: DSGVTQTPKHLITATGQRVTLRCSPRSGDLSVYWYQQSLDQGLQFLIQYYNGEERAKGNILERFSAQQFPDLHSELNLSSLELGDSALYFCASSPRDRERGGYGYTFGSGTRLTVV.

The CDR3 region has the DNA TGTGCCAGCAGTACGGGACAGGGGCCCCAGAGCGAGCAGTACTTC. This sequence encodes CASSTGQGPQSEQYF. V is TRBV6-5 and J is TRBJ2-7; 10 bases map to TRBD1. Germline-derived CDR1 and CDR2 are MNHEY and SVGAGI. The V segment lost 5 bases and the J segment 6 bases; nucleotides outside the gene matches: 10. The CDR3 is 15 amino acids.

The CDR3 nucleotides read TGTGCCAGCAGCTTAGTGGTGCGGGCGGTTCATTCAGATACGCAGTATTTT. It translates to CASSLVVRAVHSDTQYF. The V and J genes are TRBV11-2 and TRBJ2-3; the D gene is possibly TRBD2 (5 bases). In germline, CDR1 is SGHAT, CDR2 FQNNGV. Trimming shortened V by 1 base and J by 4 bases, and 18 bases separated the two germline ends. This CDR3 is 17 amino acids long.

J is TRBJ2-1 and V is TRBV18, with D perhaps TRBD2 (5 bases). The CDR3 runs to 12 residues. The V gene's germline CDR1 is KGHSH and CDR2 LQKENI. V lost 6 bases, J lost 4 bases, and 7 bases lay in between. The CDR3, as DNA: TGTGCCAGCTCGGAGCGGTACAATGAGCAGTTCTTC. Its protein product is CASSERYNEQFF.

The chain combines TRBV6-5 with TRBJ2-2; D is undetermined. In germline, CDR1 is MNHEY, CDR2 SVGAGI. The CDR3 length is 13 residues. Trimming shortened V by 11 bases and J by 6 bases, and 16 bases separated the two germline ends. The DNA for the CDR3 is TGTGCCGCCCGAACGAGTGGATCCGGGGAGCTGTTTTTT. Amino acid sequence: CAARTSGSGELFF.

The chain couples TRBV28 to TRBJ2-2; unclear D gene. Germline V gene data show CDR1 as MDHEN and CDR2 as SYDVKM. V lost 7 bases and J 8 bases, leaving 11 bases between the germline ends. The CDR3 has 12 residues. The CDR3 sequence is CASTSYIGELFF. CDR3 sequence (DNA): TGTGCCAGCACCTCCTACATTGGGGAGCTGTTTTTT. The whole variable domain, remainder taken from reference TRBV28 and TRBJ2-2, is DVKVTQSSRYLVKRTGEKVFLECVQDMDHENMFWYRQDPGLGLRLIYFSYDVKMKEKGDIPEGYSVSREKKERFSLILESASTNQTSMYLCASTSYIGELFFGEGSRLTVL.

J is TRBJ2-2 and V is TRBV18; D might be TRBD1 (6 bases). CDR1 and CDR2 from the germline V gene are KGHSH and LQKENI. V lost 5 bases, J lost 6 bases, and 16 bases lay in between. This CDR3 is built from 15 residues. CDR3: CASSAGDPVAGELFF. CDR3 nucleotides: TGTGCCAGCTCAGCAGGGGACCCCGTGGCCGGGGAGCTGTTTTTT.

V gene TRBV7-2 combines with J gene TRBJ1-3; 9 bases align to TRBD1. The germline V gene has CDR1 SGHTA and CDR2 FQGNSA. The CDR3 loop spans 16 amino acids. Trimming at V came to 7 bases and at J to 0 bases, leaving 7 bases not matched to a gene. The CDR3 DNA reads as TGTGCCAGCAAACAGGGGGCGAAGCGCTCTGGAAACACCATATATTTT. This encodes CASKQGAKRSGNTIYF.

As concerns this clone: Other DNA sequences in the sample encode the same CDR3. The chain joins TRBV6-1 to TRBJ2-7; D remains ambiguous. Trimming shortened V by 4 bases and J by 0 bases, and 4 bases separated the two germline ends. Germline CDR1 is MNHNS and CDR2 is SASEGT. This CDR3 has 12 residues. This CDR3 is CASSGVSYEQYF. The CDR3 DNA reads TGTGCCAGCAGTGGGGTCTCCTACGAGCAGTACTTC.

This clone has just one count. The V call is TRBV25-1, the J call TRBJ2-2; the match to TRBD2 covers 7 bases. The CDR3 runs to 17 residues. Trimming took 4 bases from V and 4 from J; bases not matched to a gene: 12. Germline CDR1 is MGHDK and CDR2 is SYGVNS. CDR3 in DNA: TGTGCCAGCAGTGCCCGGGGCGGGGGAGTAGGCACCGGGGAGCTGTTTTTT. It yields the protein CASSARGGGVGTGELFF.

This chain links TRBV5-4 with TRBJ2-2; the match to TRBD2 covers 13 bases. Per the germline V gene, CDR1 is SGHNT and CDR2 is YYREEE (reference sequence). This CDR3 is built from 15 residues. The trim removed 5 bases at V and 6 bases at J, leaving 4 bases unmatched. The CDR3 DNA follows: TGTGCCAGCAGTTCCACTAGCGGGAGGGCCGGGGAGCTGTTTTTT. Residues: CASSSTSGRAGELFF.

The chain uses TRBV19 and TRBJ1-1; TRBD1 aligns across 9 bases. Germline CDR1 is LNHDA and CDR2 is SQIVND (reference sequence). The CDR3 runs to 15 residues. The J segment lost 0 bases and the V segment lost 9 bases, leaving 8 bases of the junction unmatched. The CDR3 loop is CASEMTGGVNTEAFF. In nucleotides, the CDR3 is TGTGCCAGCGAAATGACAGGGGGGGTGAACACTGAAGCTTTCTTT.